These 21 T cell receptor beta chains were all obtained from the same sample, sequenced in a study of CD8 T cells in ankylosing spondylitis. TCRdb analysed the 5' RACE reads with MiXCR anew, one entry per CDR3 protein. The table includes approximately 150,000 distinct CDR3 sequences, around a tenth detected once. The material sequenced was blood, either unsorted or a sorted T cell fraction (not recorded which). These TCRs come from a female donor with ankylosing spondylitis or in good health (not recorded which).

V gene TRBV7-9 combines with J gene TRBJ2-7, with D uncertain. CDR1 is SEHNR, CDR2 FQNEAQ, per germline (reference sequence). The CDR3 runs to 12 residues. Trimming took 5 bases from V and 5 from J, leaving 10 bases between them. The CDR3 nucleotides are TGTGCCAGCAGCCACAATCGGGACGAGCAGTACTTC. Residues: CASSHNRDEQYF.

CDR3 DNA sequence: TGCGCCAGCAGCCAAGATTGGAGGGCTGGGGCCAACGTCCTGACTTTC. Its protein product is CASSQDWRAGANVLTF. This chain links TRBV4-3 with TRBJ2-6; D is possibly TRBD2 (6 bases). V was cut by 0 bases and J by 2 bases, with 8 bases left in between. This CDR3 is built from 16 residues. The germline V gene has CDR1 LGHNA and CDR2 YSLEER.

The rearrangement joins TRBV12-3 or TRBV12-4 to TRBJ2-7, with D perhaps TRBD1 (6 bases). This CDR3 spans 12 amino acids. The V end lost 6 bases, the J end lost 5 bases, and 11 bases lay between the germline ends. The CDR3 loop reads CASRLQGNEQYF. CDR3 DNA sequence: TGTGCCAGCAGATTACAGGGAAACGAGCAGTACTTC.

This clonotype was counted many times. The chain has TRBV4-3 and TRBJ2-1, with a weak D call TRBD2 (6 bases). Germline V gene lookup returns CDR1 LGHNA and CDR2 YSLEER. The CDR3 length is 15 residues. The V and J ends lost 1 base and 5 bases respectively, with 12 bases between them. The CDR3 DNA is TGCGCCAGCAGCCAAGGAATAGCGGCGGACAATGAGCAGTTCTTC. Translated: CASSQGIAADNEQFF.

In its sample, this clonotype was seen a few times. The chain links TRBV9 to TRBJ1-4; D might be TRBD1 (5 bases). V was trimmed by 0 bases and J by 4 bases, leaving 7 bases between them. The CDR3 loop spans 14 amino acids. CDR1 is SGDLS and CDR2 is YYNGEE in the germline V gene. The CDR3 protein is CASSVGGLNEKLFF. CDR3 bases: TGTGCCAGCAGCGTAGGGGGCCTTAATGAAAAACTGTTTTTT.

This clonotype was recorded at least ten times. V is TRBV3-1 and J is TRBJ2-4; D uncertain. Germline CDR1 and CDR2: LGHDT and YNNKEL (reference sequence). This CDR3 is 14 amino acids long. The V end was cut by 0 bases, the J end by 7 bases, with 10 bases between. CDR3 residues: CASSQDAYGNIQYF. The CDR3 DNA is TGTGCCAGCAGCCAAGATGCTTACGGCAACATTCAGTACTTC.

This clonotype came up many times. This chain connects TRBV29-1 to TRBJ2-1; 14 bases agree with TRBD2. The V gene end was trimmed by 1 base and the J gene end by 2 bases; junction bases not matched to a gene: 4. The CDR3 runs to 17 residues. Germline V gives CDR1 SQVTM, CDR2 ANQGSEA. CDR3 amino acids: CSVEGTSGRIAYNEQFF. CDR3 in DNA: TGCAGCGTTGAAGGGACTAGCGGGAGGATCGCCTACAATGAGCAGTTCTTC.

This clonotype has just a few counts. CDR3 bases: TGCAGTGCTAGAGGCGCAGCGGACTACGAGCAGTACTTC. Its translation is CSARGAADYEQYF. The V call is TRBV20-1, the J call TRBJ2-7; D possibly corresponds to TRBD2 (5 bases). The V end was cut by 1 base, the J end by 3 bases, with 10 bases between. This CDR3 is built from 13 residues. CDR1 and CDR2 (germline): DFQATT, SNEGSKA (reference sequence).

This chain's CDR3 is CASSAARSGALTGELFF. The CDR3 DNA reads as TGTGCCAGCAGCGCTGCACGTAGCGGGGCCCTCACCGGGGAGCTGTTTTTT. The chain couples TRBV9 to TRBJ2-2; 8 nucleotides align to TRBD2. Germline CDR1 and CDR2: SGDLS and YYNGEE. There are 17 residues in the CDR3. Trimming cost V 3 bases and J 4 bases; bases outside gene matches: 11.

The rearrangement links TRBV12-3 or TRBV12-4 to TRBJ2-1, with TRBD2 identical over 11 bases. This CDR3 is 14 amino acids long. J was trimmed by 10 bases and V by 5 bases; bases with no gene match: 7. CDR3 DNA sequence: TGTGCCAGCAGTACTAGCGGGAGTAGTCTAGAGCAGTTCTTC. Amino acid sequence: CASSTSGSSLEQFF.

The chain couples TRBV12-3 or TRBV12-4 to TRBJ1-2; D is unresolved. V lost 3 bases and J 9 bases, leaving 17 bases between the germline ends. This CDR3 comprises 14 residues. The CDR3 coding sequence is TGTGCCAGCAGTTTCCCCTCGGGGTATGTGAGCTACACCTTC. Protein product: CASSFPSGYVSYTF.

This clonotype has only a few counts. V and J are TRBV2 and TRBJ1-2; D is unclear. Germline V gene sequence: CDR1 SNHLY, CDR2 FYNNEI. CDR3 size: 13 residues. V was trimmed by 4 bases and J by 2 bases, leaving 8 bases between them. CDR3 residues: CASSGTENYGYTF. Here the CDR3 DNA reads TGTGCCAGCAGTGGAACAGAAAACTATGGCTACACCTTC. The variable domain in full, with the rest retrieved from reference TRBV2 and TRBJ1-2, is EPEVTQTPSHQVTQMGQEVILRCVPISNHLYFYWYRQILGQKVEFLVSFYNNEISEKSEIFDDQFSVERPDGSNFTLKIRSTKLEDSAMYFCASSGTENYGYTFGSGTRLTVV.

In this sample, this clonotype turned up a few times. The V call is TRBV12-5, the J call TRBJ1-1; 8 positions agree with TRBD1. Germline CDR1 reads LGHNT; CDR2 reads FRNRAP. This CDR3 has 18 amino acids. Unmatched junction bases numbered 11, after V lost 2 bases and J lost 0 bases. DNA of the CDR3: TGTGCTAGTGGTTTGCTGACCGGGACAGGAAACATGAACACTGAAGCTTTCTTT. This encodes CASGLLTGTGNMNTEAFF.

This clonotype was seen at least ten times. The chain carries TRBV5-1 and TRBJ1-3, with D maybe TRBD1 (6 bases). CDR3 size: 14 residues. V gave up 4 bases and J gave up 7 bases, with 15 bases separating them. Germline CDR1 and CDR2: SGHRS and YFSETQ. The CDR3 DNA is TGCGCCAGCAGCGGTTCGGACAGTGGCAACACCATATATTTT. It is translated as CASSGSDSGNTIYF.

Only a few counts were recorded for this clonotype. The rearrangement links TRBV19 to TRBJ2-2; D gene ambiguous. This CDR3 region has 13 residues. In germline, CDR1 is LNHDA, CDR2 SQIVND (reference sequence). With 0 bases removed from V and 6 bases from J, the gap between germline ends came to 5 bases. The CDR3 DNA is TGTGCCAGTAGTATAGACAGGTCCGGGGAGCTGTTTTTT. Translation: CASSIDRSGELFF.

This CDR3 reads CASSEGSIDSQPQHF. CDR3 nucleotides: TGTGCCAGCAGTGAAGGGTCCATAGATTCCCAGCCCCAGCATTTT. The chain combines TRBV2 with TRBJ1-5; D uncertain. The V end lost 1 base, the J end lost 7 bases, and 14 bases lay between the germline ends. The CDR3 loop spans 15 amino acids. CDR1 and CDR2 (germline): SNHLY, FYNNEI.

This clonotype was observed at least ten times. The gene calls are TRBV20-1 and TRBJ2-7; D may correspond to TRBD1 or TRBD2 (5 bases each). In germline, CDR1 is DFQATT, CDR2 SNEGSKA (reference sequence). Trimming cost V 4 bases and J 2 bases, with 12 bases left between them. The CDR3 spans 13 residues. The CDR3 region is CSATGTETYEQYF. For the CDR3, the DNA is TGCAGTGCTACCGGGACGGAGACCTACGAGCAGTACTTC.

This clonotype has at least ten counts. V usage is TRBV11-2 and J usage is TRBJ2-1; 7 positions agree with TRBD2. Looked up from germline, CDR1 is SGHAT and CDR2 is FQNNGV. V trimming: 4 bases; J trimming: 1 base; junction bases outside the gene matches: 4. CDR3 length equals 15 residues. The CDR3 spells CASSSSGLSYNEQFF. As DNA, the CDR3 is TGTGCCAGCAGCTCTAGCGGCCTTTCCTACAATGAGCAGTTCTTC.

CDR3 residues: CSARELGTVNQPQHF. CDR3 nucleotides: TGCAGTGCTAGAGAACTAGGGACGGTTAATCAGCCCCAGCATTTT. The J gene is TRBJ1-5, the V gene TRBV20-1; D possibly corresponds to TRBD1 (5 bases). Trimming stripped 0 bases from V and 4 bases from J, with 13 bases between. The CDR3 runs 15 residues. CDR1 and CDR2 (germline): DFQATT, SNEGSKA (reference sequence).

This clonotype was observed many times. This chain links TRBV10-2 with TRBJ2-1; 8 bases are a match to TRBD2. CDR3 length: 14 residues. The V gene's germline CDR1 is WSHSY and CDR2 SAAADI. V was pared by 4 bases and J by 5 bases, with 4 bases of the junction left unmatched. CDR3 sequence (DNA): TGCGCCAGCAGTGGGGGCGGGAGGAACAATGAGCAGTTCTTC. It translates to CASSGGGRNNEQFF.

In its sample, this clonotype was seen a few times. The V gene is TRBV27, the J gene TRBJ2-5, with 7 bases identical to TRBD1. The CDR3 runs to 13 residues. V dropped 5 bases and J dropped 5; count of bases not matched to a gene: 5. Germline lookup yields CDR1 MNHEY and CDR2 SMNVEV (reference sequence). The CDR3 spells CASSPGTVETQYF. Written as DNA, the CDR3 is TGTGCCAGCAGTCCGGGGACAGTGGAGACCCAGTACTTC.